This entry lists 28 T cell receptor beta chains sequenced from one sample in a study of Ad26.COV2.S vaccination and SARS-CoV-2 variants. Specified treatment: around 19 received Ad26.COV2.S at low or high dose, single or two shots; a few received placebo; per-sample allocation not given. Each sample was drawn 63 days after the first injection (of vaccine or placebo). The method was immunoSEQ multiplex PCR; TCRdb's version includes in-frame clones alone and lacks a portion of them. This table holds 300,000 to 450,000 clones, approximately 84% found once. This specimen consisted of peripheral blood, obtained in a trial of Ad26.COV2.S vaccine versus placebo. These receptors came from a person aged 18-60 years who received the Ad26.COV2.S COVID-19 vaccine or a placebo.

The CDR3 sequence is CASSLDNDRELFF. The CDR3 nucleotides are TGCGCCAGCAGCTTAGACAACGACCGGGAGCTGTTTTTT. The chain combines TRBV5-1 with TRBJ2-2, with D hard to call. Germline V gene data show CDR1 as SGHRS and CDR2 as YFSETQ. This CDR3 is 13 amino acids long. Trimming stripped 2 bases from V and 9 bases from J, with 11 bases between.

In this sample, this clone turned up many times. The V and J genes are TRBV6-5 and TRBJ2-3; 7 bases map to TRBD2. This CDR3 has 15 amino acids. The V gene's germline CDR1 is MNHEY and CDR2 SVGAGI. V trimming: 6 bases; J trimming: 3 bases; junction bases outside the gene matches: 9. The CDR3 DNA reads TGTGCCAGCAGGGGAAGCGGGGAGGGGACAGATACGCAGTATTTT. Residues: CASRGSGEGTDTQYF.

This clone was counted a few times. This chain joins TRBV4-3 and TRBJ2-7, with 8 bases matching TRBD2. Germline loops: CDR1 LGHNA, CDR2 YSLEER. This CDR3 is built from 17 residues. V shed 0 bases and J 2 bases; nucleotides not matched to a gene: 9. The chain's CDR3 is CASSQDGSGLVTYEQYF. CDR3 coding DNA: TGCGCCAGCAGCCAAGATGGGTCGGGACTAGTGACCTACGAGCAGTACTTC.

The chain recombines TRBV30 with TRBJ1-1, with 9 bases aligning to TRBD1. Germline-derived CDR1 and CDR2 are GTSNPN and SVGIG (reference sequence). V shed 3 bases, J shed 5 bases, and the junction held 7 bases outside the gene matches. This CDR3 spans 14 amino acids. The CDR3 DNA reads as TGTGCCTGGAGCGATACAGGGGGCGCAACTGAAGCTTTCTTT. Translation: CAWSDTGGATEAFF.

This chain connects TRBV9 to TRBJ2-1; 10 positions agree with TRBD2. CDR3 length: 16 amino acids. J was trimmed by 8 bases and V by 6 bases; bases with no gene match: 14. Germline CDR1 SGDLS, CDR2 YYNGEE. The CDR3 loop reads CASNPRGSGRADEQFF. CDR3 sequence (DNA): TGTGCCAGCAATCCCCGTGGGAGCGGGAGGGCGGATGAGCAGTTCTTC. Drawing the rest from reference TRBV9 and TRBJ2-1, the complete variable domain is DSGVTQTPKHLITATGQRVTLRCSPRSGDLSVYWYQQSLDQGLQFLIQYYNGEERAKGNILERFSAQQFPDLHSELNLSSLELGDSALYFCASNPRGSGRADEQFFGPGTRLTVL.

The gene calls are TRBV18 and TRBJ2-7, with D possibly matching TRBD2 (6 bases). V lost 4 bases and J 3 bases, leaving 16 bases between the germline ends. Germline V gives CDR1 KGHSH, CDR2 LQKENI. The CDR3 spans 15 residues. CDR3 DNA sequence: TGTGCCAGCTCACGGACGCGGGACGGAGGCTACGAGCAGTACTTC. Translating gives CASSRTRDGGYEQYF.

The chain is built from TRBV7-8 and TRBJ2-5; 8 bases align to TRBD1. J gave up 1 base and V 5 bases, and 3 bases lay outside the gene matches. Germline values: CDR1 SGHVS, CDR2 FQNEAQ. The CDR3 spans 14 residues. CDR3: CASSSRGPQETQYF. DNA for the CDR3: TGTGCCAGCAGCAGCAGGGGGCCCCAAGAGACCCAGTACTTC.

This sequence joins TRBV12-5 and TRBJ2-1, with 10 bases fitting TRBD2. CDR1 is LGHNT and CDR2 is FRNRAP in the germline V gene. The CDR3 extends over 16 amino acids. V lost 6 bases and J lost 3; bases outside the gene matches: 8. The CDR3, as DNA: TGTGCTAGTGGACTTCTTCGGACTAGCGGCTACAATGAGCAGTTCTTC. It specifies CASGLLRTSGYNEQFF.

This chain joins TRBV19 and TRBJ2-4, with 7 bases aligning to TRBD1. Per germline, CDR1 LNHDA and CDR2 SQIVND (reference sequence). The CDR3 runs to 17 residues. The V and J ends lost 9 bases and 0 bases, in that order; junction bases with no gene match: 14. The CDR3: CASRPGQLPLAKNIQYF. CDR3 bases: TGTGCCAGCCGTCCGGGACAGCTTCCTTTAGCCAAAAACATTCAGTACTTC.

V is TRBV27 and J is TRBJ2-7; TRBD1 or TRBD2 may be the D gene (5 bases each). This CDR3 is built from 15 residues. V lost 5 bases to trimming and J lost 4 bases, with 18 bases between them. Per the germline V gene, CDR1 is MNHEY and CDR2 is SMNVEV (reference sequence). The CDR3 is CASSTFRPGLYEQYF. The CDR3 nucleotides are TGTGCCAGCAGTACCTTCCGACCGGGGCTATACGAGCAGTACTTC.

V gene TRBV19 combines with J gene TRBJ1-1; the match to TRBD1 covers 7 bases. Germline CDR1 reads LNHDA; CDR2 reads SQIVND (reference sequence). The trim removed 5 bases at V and 1 base at J, leaving 10 bases unmatched. The CDR3 has 16 amino acids. The CDR3 region has the DNA TGTGCCAGTAGTTCGAGACAGGGTCCCAAGAACACTGAAGCTTTCTTT. It is translated as CASSSRQGPKNTEAFF.

This chain connects TRBV28 to TRBJ2-1, with 7 nucleotides matching TRBD1. The CDR3 runs 16 residues. Per germline, CDR1 MDHEN and CDR2 SYDVKM. After removal of 5 bases from V and 1 base from J, the junction contained 8 bases not matched to a gene. The CDR3: CASSPPTGASYNEQFF. DNA of the CDR3: TGTGCCAGCAGTCCCCCTACAGGGGCATCCTACAATGAGCAGTTCTTC.

The V gene is TRBV7-9, the J gene TRBJ1-4; weak D call: TRBD1 (6 bases). The V end was cut by 5 bases, the J end by 2 bases, with 12 bases between. The CDR3 totals 15 residues. CDR1 and CDR2 from the germline V gene are SEHNR and FQNEAQ (reference sequence). The CDR3 spells CASSPQGGTNEKLFF. DNA of the CDR3: TGTGCCAGCAGCCCACAGGGCGGGACTAATGAAAAACTGTTTTTT. Based on the CDR3 plus reference TRBV7-9 and TRBJ1-4, the full variable domain is DTGVSQNPRHKITKRGQNVTFRCDPISEHNRLYWYRQTLGQGPEFLTYFQNEAQLEKSRLLSDRFSAERPKGSFSTLEIQRTEQGDSAMYLCASSPQGGTNEKLFFGSGTQLSVL.

The V gene is TRBV7-9, the J gene TRBJ2-1, with D perhaps matching TRBD2 (6 bases). V gave up 5 bases and J gave up 7 bases, with 18 bases separating them. The CDR3 spans 15 residues. The germline gives CDR1 SEHNR, CDR2 FQNEAQ (reference sequence). The CDR3: CASSRRGMLLNEQFF. CDR3 coding DNA: TGTGCCAGCAGCCGGCGGGGAATGTTACTGAATGAGCAGTTCTTC.

The gene calls are TRBV11-2 and TRBJ2-1, with 7 bases identical to TRBD2. The CDR3 covers 14 residues. CDR1 is SGHAT, CDR2 FQNNGV, per germline. J was trimmed by 9 bases and V by 5 bases; bases with no gene match: 10. The CDR3: CASSPITSEGEQFF. As DNA, the CDR3 is TGTGCCAGCAGCCCAATTACTAGCGAGGGTGAGCAGTTCTTC.

The chain is built from TRBV20-1 and TRBJ1-1; D is unresolved. This CDR3 is built from 11 residues. V lost 1 base and J lost 11, with 11 bases in between. The germline V gene has CDR1 DFQATT and CDR2 SNEGSKA (reference sequence). The CDR3 region has the DNA TGCAGTGCTAGAGGACCTCACCCCGCTTTCTTT. Translation gives CSARGPHPAFF.

V usage is TRBV18 and J usage is TRBJ2-2, with a tentative D call TRBD2 (6 bases). Trimming removed 3 bases at V and 2 bases at J, with 13 bases between. The CDR3 has 16 amino acids. Per germline, CDR1 KGHSH and CDR2 LQKENI. This CDR3 is CASSPGSGLNTGELFF. The DNA for the CDR3 is TGTGCCAGCTCACCTGGTTCGGGACTCAACACCGGGGAGCTGTTTTTT.

The chain couples TRBV10-2 to TRBJ2-1; D not certain. V was cut by 7 bases and J by 8 bases, with 15 bases left in between. The germline gives CDR1 WSHSY, CDR2 SAAADI. This CDR3 has 13 residues. The DNA for the CDR3 is TGCGCCAGCAAACCTGCCTGGGTGGATGAGCAGTTCTTC. Protein product: CASKPAWVDEQFF.

J is TRBJ2-7 and V is TRBV4-3; 8 bases map to TRBD2. The trim removed 0 bases at V and 0 bases at J, leaving 4 bases unmatched. CDR1 is LGHNA and CDR2 is YSLEER in the germline V gene. The CDR3 has 16 amino acids. This chain's CDR3 is CASSQDPGGGSYEQYF. The CDR3 nucleotides are TGCGCCAGCAGCCAAGATCCCGGGGGGGGCTCCTACGAGCAGTACTTC.

The chain couples TRBV3-1 (or the pseudogene TRBV3-2) to TRBJ2-5; 10 bases line up with TRBD1. The V gene's germline CDR1 is LGHDT and CDR2 YNNKEL (reference sequence). The CDR3 consists of 19 residues. V shed 5 bases and J 2 bases; nucleotides not matched to a gene: 17. The CDR3 nucleotides are TGTGCCAGCAGCATGGTTGGTCGGCGGGACAGGGGTCGGCAAGAGACCCAGTACTTC. Its translation is CASSMVGRRDRGRQETQYF.

The chain uses TRBV10-3 and TRBJ2-7, with 9 nucleotides matching TRBD1. This CDR3 is built from 12 residues. In germline, CDR1 is ENHRY, CDR2 SYGVKD. The ends lost 10 bases at V and 5 bases at J; junction bases unmatched: 6. The CDR3 DNA reads TGTGCCACGCGGGACAGGGAAGACGAGCAGTACTTC. Protein sequence: CATRDREDEQYF.

The rearrangement joins TRBV25-1 to TRBJ2-3; possibly TRBD1 or TRBD2 for D (5 bases each). The V gene's germline CDR1 is MGHDK and CDR2 SYGVNS. The V end was cut by 4 bases, the J end by 2 bases, with 13 bases between. The CDR3 extends over 15 amino acids. The CDR3 DNA reads as TGTGCCAGCAGTGCTACCCTCGGGGCCACAGATACGCAGTATTTT. Amino acids: CASSATLGATDTQYF.

J is TRBJ2-5 and V is TRBV18; 8 nucleotides line up with TRBD1. CDR1 is KGHSH, CDR2 LQKENI, per germline. Unmatched junction bases numbered 11, after V lost 6 bases and J lost 5 bases. The CDR3 sequence is 15 residues long. DNA for the CDR3: TGTGCCAGCTCCCTCGGACAGGGTCGTTTGGAGACCCAGTACTTC. Its translation is CASSLGQGRLETQYF.

The chain combines TRBV18 with TRBJ1-6; tentative D call: TRBD1 (6 bases). This CDR3 is 15 amino acids long. V lost 2 bases and J 8 bases, leaving 13 bases between the germline ends. Germline values: CDR1 KGHSH, CDR2 LQKENI. CDR3 nucleotide sequence: TGTGCCAGCTCACCAGAGGGGACACAGGATTCACCCCTCCACTTT. Its translation is CASSPEGTQDSPLHF.

V is TRBV2 and J is TRBJ1-2, with 7 bases fitting TRBD1. The germline V gene has CDR1 SNHLY and CDR2 FYNNEI. The V and J ends lost 2 bases and 8 bases, in that order; junction bases with no gene match: 8. The CDR3 spans 14 residues. The CDR3 sequence: CASSELGGAGGYTF. In nucleotides, the CDR3 is TGTGCCAGCAGTGAACTAGGGGGCGCGGGCGGCTACACCTTC. The full variable domain, in which reference TRBV2 and TRBJ1-2 provide the parts outside the CDR3, is EPEVTQTPSHQVTQMGQEVILRCVPISNHLYFYWYRQILGQKVEFLVSFYNNEISEKSEIFDDQFSVERPDGSNFTLKIRSTKLEDSAMYFCASSELGGAGGYTFGSGTRLTVV.

The chain combines TRBV14 with TRBJ1-6; D call uncertain. This CDR3 has 16 residues. Germline loops: CDR1 SGHDN, CDR2 FVKESK. Trimming removed 1 base from V and 4 bases from J, with 11 bases in between. The CDR3 nucleotides are TGTGCCAGCAGCCAAGGTGGGCAGGAATATAATTCACCCCTCCACTTT. It codes for CASSQGGQEYNSPLHF.

V is TRBV29-1 and J is TRBJ2-2; D uncertain. The CDR3 consists of 13 residues. The V end lost 5 bases, the J end lost 1 base, and 8 bases lay between the germline ends. CDR1 and CDR2 from the germline V gene are SQVTM and ANQGSEA. CDR3 amino acids: CSVRYRNTGELFF. CDR3 sequence (DNA): TGCAGCGTTCGCTACAGGAACACCGGGGAGCTGTTTTTT.

V is TRBV10-3 and J is TRBJ1-2; TRBD1 aligns across 11 bases. CDR3 length equals 14 residues. V gave up 9 bases and J gave up 4 bases; unmatched junction bases: 7. CDR1 and CDR2 from the germline V gene are ENHRY and SYGVKD. The CDR3 DNA sequence: TGTGCCATTTACCGGGACAGGGGGTTCTATGGCTACACCTTC. This codes for CAIYRDRGFYGYTF.